In its sample, the clone carrying this TCR beta chain was seen once. Per germline, CDR1 SQVTM and CDR2 ANQGSEA. CDR3 length: 16 amino acids. V dropped 5 bases and J dropped 5; count of bases not matched to a gene: 6. The sample is drawn from a study of blood T cell repertoires in COVID-19. Study background: The United States, Italy and Spain provided the acute and convalescent COVID-19 samples. T cells, B-cell-depleted T cells, or PBMCs supplied cDNA or gDNA.

Original processing methods: Using reference gene primer amplification, nucleated cell counts were estimated. TCRdb's table, derived via immunoSEQ multiplex PCR, lists solely in-frame clones and lacks some. The DNA was the basis for D and trimming; V, J and clone size are from that table. The sample records roughly 260,000 clones, more than 70% being singletons. The chain joins TRBV29-1 to TRBJ2-1; the match to TRBD2 covers 16 bases. The sequencing input was peripheral blood. The sequence was obtained from a woman aged 18-29 years with acute or convalescent COVID-19. CDR3 nucleotide sequence: TGCAGCGTTCAGGGACTAGCGGGAGGGACTCACAATGAGCAGTTCTTC. Its translation is CSVQGLAGGTHNEQFF.